The 18 T cell receptor beta chains given below trace back to one sample, sequenced in a study of cytomegalovirus exposure and HLA in healthy donors. The method was immunoSEQ multiplex PCR; TCRdb's version includes in-frame clones alone and lacks a portion of them. Of about 150,000 clones listed, 85% to 90% are singletons. Sequencing used PBMCs. All receptors come from a human donor in good health.

This chain joins TRBV15 and TRBJ2-3, with 10 bases lining up with TRBD1. Germline V gene sequence: CDR1 LNHNV, CDR2 YYDKDF (reference sequence). This CDR3 is built from 16 residues. The J segment lost 4 bases and the V segment lost 0 bases, leaving 4 bases of the junction unmatched. The chain's CDR3 is CATSRDFGTGADTQYF. CDR3 DNA sequence: TGTGCCACCAGCAGAGATTTCGGGACAGGGGCAGATACGCAGTATTTT.

The V and J genes are TRBV14 and TRBJ2-5; TRBD1 aligns across 9 bases. Germline loops: CDR1 SGHDN, CDR2 FVKESK. The CDR3 spans 16 residues. The junction had 10 bases not matched to a gene; V was cut back by 4 bases and J by 4 bases. CDR3 in amino acids: CASSPWTGEVAETQYF. In DNA, the CDR3 is TGTGCCAGCAGCCCCTGGACAGGGGAGGTGGCAGAGACCCAGTACTTC.

This clone has a single count. The chain combines TRBV10-3 with TRBJ1-3, with TRBD1 matching over 7 bases. V dropped 1 base and J dropped 2; count of bases not matched to a gene: 8. This CDR3 has 17 residues. CDR1 and CDR2 (germline): ENHRY, SYGVKD. DNA for the CDR3: TGTGCCATCAGTGAGTTGTCCGGGACAGAAACTGGAAACACCATATATTTT. Translation: CAISELSGTETGNTIYF.

V usage is TRBV27 and J usage is TRBJ2-2; TRBD2 is a possible D gene (6 bases). Germline lookup yields CDR1 MNHEY and CDR2 SMNVEV (reference sequence). The CDR3 covers 15 residues. The ends were cut back, 2 bases at V and 5 bases at J, with 12 bases in the middle. This chain's CDR3 is CASSLRGRGTGELFF. CDR3 bases: TGTGCCAGCAGTTTACGGGGGAGAGGGACCGGGGAGCTGTTTTTT.

This clone was recorded only once. V usage is TRBV10-2 and J usage is TRBJ2-2; 7 bases fit TRBD1. Germline V lookup: CDR1 WSHSY, CDR2 SAAADI. V trimming: 10 bases; J trimming: 0 bases; junction bases outside the gene matches: 5. This CDR3 region has 14 residues. The CDR3 reads CATRGQPNTGELFF. The DNA for the CDR3 is TGCGCCACCCGGGGACAGCCGAACACCGGGGAGCTGTTTTTT.

This chain joins TRBV6-4 and TRBJ1-1; D is perhaps TRBD1 (5 bases). V shed 5 bases and J shed 1 base, with 8 bases lying between them. The CDR3 loop spans 13 amino acids. The germline CDR1 and CDR2 sequences are MRHNA and SNTAGT. The CDR3 here is CASSPGGNTEAFF. CDR3 DNA sequence: TGTGCCAGCAGTCCGGGGGGGAACACTGAAGCTTTCTTT.

This clone is a singleton in its sample. The CDR3 sequence is CASSLYVSSYEQYF. CDR3 bases: TGTGCCAGCAGCTTATATGTCAGTTCCTACGAGCAGTACTTC. This chain joins TRBV7-9 and TRBJ2-7, with no clear D. The germline V gene has CDR1 SEHNR and CDR2 FQNEAQ (reference sequence). The CDR3 is made up of 14 amino acids. V dropped 2 bases and J dropped 1 base, with 9 bases sitting between them.

The chain joins TRBV28 to TRBJ1-2; D is ambiguous. Germline V gives CDR1 MDHEN, CDR2 SYDVKM. CDR3 length: 16 residues. The germline V and J ends were trimmed by 1 base and 4 bases, with 16 bases remaining between them. CDR3 DNA sequence: TGTGCCAGCAGTTTATATTCGGCGGCCCTCAGCTATGGCTACACCTTC. Translating it yields CASSLYSAALSYGYTF.

V is TRBV19 and J is TRBJ1-1; D possibly corresponds to TRBD1 (6 bases). Between the trimmed V and J ends, which lost 9 bases and 3 bases, there was a span of 11 bases. In germline, CDR1 is LNHDA, CDR2 SQIVND (reference sequence). There are 12 residues in the CDR3. DNA of the CDR3: TGTGCCAGCCTCACAGGGCACACTGAAGCTTTCTTT. As protein: CASLTGHTEAFF.

The CDR3 bases are TGTGCCAGCAGTCCACAAGTTCCGAACACTGAAGCTTTCTTT. It specifies CASSPQVPNTEAFF. The chain recombines TRBV13 with TRBJ1-1; D unresolved. Germline V CDR1 and CDR2: PRHDT, FYEKMQ (reference sequence). Trimming stripped 6 bases from V and 1 base from J, with 12 bases between. The CDR3 loop spans 14 amino acids.

The rearrangement joins TRBV6-1 to TRBJ2-1; tentative D call: TRBD1 (5 bases). Between the trimmed V and J ends, which lost 4 bases and 7 bases, there was a span of 20 bases. The CDR3 is made up of 16 amino acids. The germline CDR1 and CDR2 sequences are MNHNS and SASEGT. The CDR3 DNA reads as TGTGCCAGCAGTGGAAGCAGGGTCAGCCCGGGTAATGAGCAGTTCTTC. This codes for CASSGSRVSPGNEQFF.

The chain couples TRBV28 to TRBJ1-2, with a weak D call TRBD1 (6 bases). Germline CDR1 is MDHEN and CDR2 is SYDVKM. The V gene lost 5 bases and the J gene lost 4 bases, with 14 bases spanning the gap. The CDR3 totals 14 residues. CDR3 DNA: TGTGCCAGCAGTCCTACAGGGCCCGTCTATGGCTACACCTTC. Protein sequence: CASSPTGPVYGYTF.

The CDR3 DNA follows: TGTGCCACCAGCAGAGATCAGTCAGACATCAACACTGAAGCTTTCTTT. Protein sequence: CATSRDQSDINTEAFF. V gene TRBV15 combines with J gene TRBJ1-1; D remains unclear. Germline CDR1 LNHNV, CDR2 YYDKDF (reference sequence). The CDR3 sequence is 16 residues long. V was cut by 0 bases and J by 2 bases, with 13 bases left in between.

This clone was found once. The chain employs TRBV27 and TRBJ2-7, with 8 bases aligning to TRBD2. Germline V CDR1 and CDR2: MNHEY, SMNVEV (reference sequence). The V gene end was trimmed by 1 base and the J gene end by 1 base; junction bases not matched to a gene: 6. The CDR3 sequence is 16 residues long. The DNA for the CDR3 is TGTGCCAGCAGTTTATACAGAACTAGCGGTTCCTACGAGCAGTACTTC. It yields the protein CASSLYRTSGSYEQYF.

The chain couples TRBV19 to TRBJ1-6, with TRBD1 matching over 7 bases. From germline, CDR1 is LNHDA and CDR2 SQIVND (reference sequence). CDR3 length: 17 residues. V shed 5 bases, J shed 6 bases, and the junction held 13 bases outside the gene matches. CDR3 sequence: CASSWVVEGAGNSPLHF. Written as DNA, the CDR3 is TGTGCCAGTAGTTGGGTTGTGGAGGGGGCCGGTAATTCACCCCTCCACTTT.

This clone was detected a few times. The V gene is TRBV2, the J gene TRBJ1-2; perhaps TRBD1 as D (5 bases). Deletions cut 10 bases from V and 1 base from J, with 13 bases between. The germline gives CDR1 SNHLY, CDR2 FYNNEI. The CDR3 is 13 residues long. The CDR3 sequence: CAIPRGVNYGYTF. The CDR3 nucleotides read TGTGCCATCCCCCGGGGGGTTAACTATGGCTACACCTTC.

The V gene is TRBV6-4, the J gene TRBJ2-1; 11 nucleotides align to TRBD2. The CDR3 sequence is 15 residues long. Trimming at V came to 3 bases and at J to 9 bases, leaving 7 bases not matched to a gene. From germline, CDR1 is MRHNA and CDR2 SNTAGT. The CDR3 nucleotides are TGTGCCAGCAGTGAAACTAGCGGGAGTAAAAGTGAGCAGTTCTTC. This sequence encodes CASSETSGSKSEQFF.

The chain has TRBV19 and TRBJ1-2, with D unclear. The V gene's germline CDR1 is LNHDA and CDR2 SQIVND (reference sequence). The CDR3 consists of 13 residues. V lost 4 bases, J lost 7 bases, and 13 bases lay in between. The CDR3 is CASSTGGWRGYTF. In DNA, the CDR3 is TGTGCCAGTAGTACGGGTGGTTGGCGTGGCTACACCTTC. The entire variable domain, with the rest obtained from reference TRBV19 and TRBJ1-2, is as follows: DGGITQSPKYLFRKEGQNVTLSCEQNLNHDAMYWYRQDPGQGLRLIYYSQIVNDFQKGDIAEGYSVSREKKESFPLTVTSAQKNPTAFYLCASSTGGWRGYTFGSGTRLTVV.